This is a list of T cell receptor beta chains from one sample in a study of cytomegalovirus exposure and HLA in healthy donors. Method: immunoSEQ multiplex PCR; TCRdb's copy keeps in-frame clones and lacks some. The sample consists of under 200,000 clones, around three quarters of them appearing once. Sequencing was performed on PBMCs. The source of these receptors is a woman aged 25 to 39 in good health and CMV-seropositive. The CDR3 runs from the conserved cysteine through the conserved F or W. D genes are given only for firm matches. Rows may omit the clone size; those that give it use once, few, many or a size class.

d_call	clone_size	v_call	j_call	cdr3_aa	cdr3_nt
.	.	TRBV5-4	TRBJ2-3	CASTLTRQGPTDTQYF	TGTGCCAGCACCCTGACGCGCCAGGGCCCAACAGATACGCAGTATTTT
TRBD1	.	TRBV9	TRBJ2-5	CASSASGTGEGETQYF	TGTGCCAGCAGCGCATCCGGGACAGGGGAAGGGGAGACCCAGTACTTC
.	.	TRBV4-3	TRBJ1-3	CASSQALGGVSGNTIYF	TGCGCCAGCAGCCAAGCGTTAGGGGGGGTCTCTGGAAACACCATATATTTT
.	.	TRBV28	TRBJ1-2	CASKIGTANYGYTF	TGTGCCAGCAAGATAGGGACTGCTAACTATGGCTACACCTTC
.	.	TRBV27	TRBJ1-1	CASRWNSLMNTEAFF	TGTGCCAGCCGGTGGAACAGCCTCATGAACACTGAAGCTTTCTTT
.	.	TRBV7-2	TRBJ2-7	CASSLDAAGIPYEQYF	TGTGCCAGCAGCTTAGATGCGGCGGGAATCCCCTACGAGCAGTACTTC
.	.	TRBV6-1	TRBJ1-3	CASTGTAGRYTIYF	TGTGCCAGCACCGGAACGGCAGGGCGGTACACCATATATTTT
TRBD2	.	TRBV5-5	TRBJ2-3	CASRSPRLSGSTDTQYF	TGTGCCAGCAGATCCCCCAGACTTAGCGGGAGCACAGATACGCAGTATTTT
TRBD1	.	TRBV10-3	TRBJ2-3	CAISESWGQGASDTQYF	TGTGCCATCAGTGAGTCGTGGGGACAGGGGGCCTCAGATACGCAGTATTTT
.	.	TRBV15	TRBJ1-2	CATSRDLYREQGIGYGYTF	TGTGCCACCAGCAGAGACCTTTACCGAGAGCAGGGTATCGGGTATGGCTACACCTTC
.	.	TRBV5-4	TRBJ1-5	CASSLYGGNQPQHF	TGTGCCAGCAGCTTGTACGGGGGCAATCAGCCCCAGCATTTT
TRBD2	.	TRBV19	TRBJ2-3	CASSTPGLAGGADTQYF	TGTGCCAGTAGTACCCCGGGACTAGCGGGAGGGGCAGATACGCAGTATTTT
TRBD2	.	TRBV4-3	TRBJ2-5	CASSQDFLAGGGYQETQYF	TGCGCCAGCAGCCAAGACTTTCTAGCGGGAGGGGGGTACCAAGAGACCCAGTACTTC
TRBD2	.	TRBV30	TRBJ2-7	CALALAGAFSYEQYF	TGTGCCCTGGCCCTAGCGGGAGCTTTCTCCTACGAGCAGTACTTC
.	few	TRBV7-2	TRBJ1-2	CASSPTASGGYTF	TGTGCCAGCAGCCCTACGGCTTCGGGTGGCTACACCTTC
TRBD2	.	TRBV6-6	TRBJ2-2	CASSSGTTNTGELFF	TGTGCCAGCAGCAGTGGGACTACGAACACCGGGGAGCTGTTTTTT
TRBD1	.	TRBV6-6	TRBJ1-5	CASSSRTGDSNQPQHF	TGTGCCAGCAGTTCCAGGACAGGGGATAGCAATCAGCCCCAGCATTTT
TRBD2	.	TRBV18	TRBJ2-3	CASSPASGATDTQYF	TGTGCCAGCTCACCGGCTAGCGGAGCCACAGATACGCAGTATTTT
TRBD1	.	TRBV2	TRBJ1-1	CASSDQGASNTEAFF	TGTGCCAGCAGTGATCAGGGGGCCTCGAACACTGAAGCTTTCTTT
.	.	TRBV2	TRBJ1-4	CASSEGTGRGEKLFF	TGTGCCAGCAGTGAAGGCACAGGGCGCGGTGAAAAACTGTTTTTT
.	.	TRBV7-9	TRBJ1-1	CASSSGGNTEAFF	TGTGCCAGCAGCTCGGGAGGGAACACTGAAGCTTTCTTT
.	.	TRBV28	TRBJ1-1	CASSLGREGWAEAFF	TGTGCCAGCAGTTTAGGGCGGGAAGGGTGGGCTGAAGCTTTCTTT
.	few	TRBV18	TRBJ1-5	CASSLMQASNQPQHF	TGTGCCAGCTCACTTATGCAGGCTAGCAATCAGCCCCAGCATTTT
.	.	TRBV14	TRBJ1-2	CASSQDHRGYGYTF	TGTGCCAGCAGCCAAGATCATCGCGGATATGGCTACACCTTC
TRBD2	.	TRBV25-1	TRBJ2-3	CASAGGGGGTDTQYF	TGTGCCTCCGCGGGGGGTGGAGGTGGCACAGATACGCAGTATTTT
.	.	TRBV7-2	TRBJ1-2	CASSLVGRDLVYTF	TGTGCCAGCAGCTTAGTAGGCAGGGATTTGGTCTACACCTTC
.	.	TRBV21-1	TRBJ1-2	CASSPTGTGGRNYGYTF	TGTGCCAGCAGCCCTACCGGGACAGGGGGCAGAAACTATGGCTACACCTTC
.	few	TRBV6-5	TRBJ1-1	CASGRLPGGTEAFF	TGTGCCAGCGGTAGACTCCCAGGAGGCACTGAAGCTTTCTTT
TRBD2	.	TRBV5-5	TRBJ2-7	CASSFGGGEQYF	TGTGCCAGCAGCTTCGGGGGGGGTGAGCAGTACTTC
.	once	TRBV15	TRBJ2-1	CATRGADYNEQFF	TGTGCCACCCGGGGGGCGGACTACAATGAGCAGTTCTTC
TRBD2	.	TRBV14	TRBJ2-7	CASSSIGLAGPYEQYF	TGTGCCAGCAGCTCAATCGGACTAGCGGGACCCTACGAGCAGTACTTC
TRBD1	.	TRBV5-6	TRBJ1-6	CASSLDSGTVNSPLHF	TGTGCCAGCAGCTTAGATTCCGGGACAGTGAATTCACCCCTCCACTTT
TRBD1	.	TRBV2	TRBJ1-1	CASSSDRETEAFF	TGTGCCAGCAGCTCGGACAGGGAAACTGAAGCTTTCTTT
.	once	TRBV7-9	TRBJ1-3	CASSHDSGSGNTIYF	TGTGCCAGCAGTCATGATAGTGGCTCTGGAAACACCATATATTTT
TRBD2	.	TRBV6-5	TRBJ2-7	CASSFTSGGRQQYF	TGTGCCAGCAGTTTTACTAGCGGGGGCCGTCAGCAGTACTTC